The 24 T cell receptor beta chains below come from one sample, sequenced in a study of beta chain features in type 1 diabetes. Study observations and caveats: TCRB CDR3s from Type 1 diabetes patients were moderately but significantly shorter in all four CD4+ subsets.

No antigen is known for these receptors. Investigators reverse transcribed all isolated RNA, so they sequenced expressed TCRB transcripts. Sequenced by immunoSEQ multiplex PCR; TCRdb stores in-frame clones only, minus some. The data hold over 650,000 clones, with 11% to 15% observed a single time. The sample consisted of naive CD4+ T cells from blood. The receptors shown here come from a man between 18 and 29 years old with type 1 diabetes.

The CDR3 DNA reads TGTGCCAGCAGCTTACGGGGATCCTACAATGAGCAGTTCTTC. This encodes CASSLRGSYNEQFF. V usage is TRBV11-3 and J usage is TRBJ2-1; TRBD2 might be the D (5 bases). V was shortened by 2 bases and J by 1 base, with 6 bases between the two germline ends. Germline V lookup: CDR1 SGHNT, CDR2 YENEEA. The CDR3 runs to 14 residues.

The chain couples TRBV25-1 to TRBJ1-2, with no clear D. The CDR3 length is 14 residues. Germline CDR1 reads MGHDK; CDR2 reads SYGVNS. The V gene lost 3 bases and the J gene lost 4 bases, with 12 bases spanning the gap. CDR3 bases: TGTGCCAGCAGTGACCAAGGTATGCGCTATGGCTACACCTTC. This gives the protein CASSDQGMRYGYTF.

This clone has more than one count but fewer than ten. The chain's CDR3 is CASSDDRGGQPQHF. CDR3 nucleotide sequence: TGTGCCAGCAGTGACGACAGGGGCGGTCAGCCCCAGCATTTT. The chain couples TRBV2 to TRBJ1-5; TRBD1 aligns across 8 bases. The V segment lost 3 bases and the J segment 6 bases; nucleotides outside the gene matches: 4. The CDR3 runs 14 residues. Per germline, CDR1 SNHLY and CDR2 FYNNEI. Drawing the rest from reference TRBV2 and TRBJ1-5, the complete variable domain is EPEVTQTPSHQVTQMGQEVILRCVPISNHLYFYWYRQILGQKVEFLVSFYNNEISEKSEIFDDQFSVERPDGSNFTLKIRSTKLEDSAMYFCASSDDRGGQPQHFGDGTRLSIL.

This clone was counted between two and nine times. The chain uses TRBV28 and TRBJ2-1; 9 positions agree with TRBD1. Germline CDR1 and CDR2: MDHEN and SYDVKM. The CDR3 extends over 15 amino acids. J was trimmed by 5 bases and V by 2 bases; bases with no gene match: 4. The DNA of the CDR3 is TGTGCCAGCAGTTTAATTGGGACAGGGAACAATGAGCAGTTCTTC. Residues: CASSLIGTGNNEQFF.

This clone came up a few times. The chain uses TRBV4-2 and TRBJ2-3; a possible D gene is TRBD1 (5 bases). The V and J ends lost 3 bases and 0 bases respectively, with 16 bases between them. Germline CDR1 LGHNA, CDR2 YNFKEQ. This CDR3 is built from 17 residues. The CDR3 nucleotides read TGTGCCAGCAGCCATCGTCAGGGTCGACCGAGCACAGATACGCAGTATTTT. It translates to CASSHRQGRPSTDTQYF.

This clone occurred a few times. Here the CDR3 reads CASSLRQGSYEQYF. DNA for the CDR3: TGTGCCAGCAGCCTTCGACAGGGGTCCTACGAGCAGTACTTC. The chain uses TRBV6-5 and TRBJ2-7, with 8 positions matching TRBD1. Trimming removed 6 bases from V and 1 base from J; junction bases left unmatched: 5. Germline CDR1 is MNHEY and CDR2 is SVGAGI. The CDR3 consists of 14 residues.

This clone turned up a few times. CDR3 sequence (DNA): TGTGCCAGCAGCTCTCGACTAGCGGGAGTCCTCGGAGAGCAGTACTTC. As protein: CASSSRLAGVLGEQYF. This chain joins TRBV7-2 and TRBJ2-7; TRBD2 aligns across 12 bases. The CDR3 sequence is 16 residues long. The ends lost 4 bases at V and 7 bases at J; junction bases unmatched: 11. CDR1 is SGHTA and CDR2 is FQGNSA in the germline V gene.

V is TRBV9 and J is TRBJ1-3; D not resolved. CDR3 length equals 18 residues. V was pared by 0 bases and J by 0 bases, with 16 bases between. Germline V CDR1 and CDR2: SGDLS, YYNGEE. CDR3 nucleotides: TGTGCCAGCAGCGTAGGGATCGGCAGCCTCAACTCTGGAAACACCATATATTTT. This codes for CASSVGIGSLNSGNTIYF.

This clone has only a few counts. The V gene is TRBV6-5, the J gene TRBJ1-5; D not certain. The V end was cut by 0 bases, the J end by 6 bases, with 9 bases between. The CDR3 runs to 14 residues. CDR1 is MNHEY and CDR2 is SVGAGI in the germline V gene. The CDR3 here is CASSYSGGRQPQHF. CDR3 in DNA: TGTGCCAGCAGTTACTCGGGAGGGCGTCAGCCCCAGCATTTT.

This clone was found a few times. This chain connects TRBV28 to TRBJ1-1; D is ambiguous. The germline V and J ends were trimmed by 5 bases and 6 bases, with 19 bases remaining between them. Per the germline V gene, CDR1 is MDHEN and CDR2 is SYDVKM. The length of the CDR3 is 15 residues. CDR3 sequence reads: CASSLPISGKAEAFF. The CDR3 nucleotides read TGTGCCAGCAGTCTCCCCATTTCGGGTAAGGCTGAAGCTTTCTTT.

The chain joins TRBV2 to TRBJ2-2; 8 bases line up with TRBD1. Germline values: CDR1 SNHLY, CDR2 FYNNEI. V lost 7 bases, J lost 7 bases, and 8 bases stayed unmatched. The CDR3 is 14 residues long. The CDR3 DNA reads as TGTGCCAGCACCAGACAGGGGTCGGGCGGGGAGCTGTTTTTT. It specifies CASTRQGSGGELFF. Full variable domain (rest looked up from reference TRBV2 and TRBJ2-2): EPEVTQTPSHQVTQMGQEVILRCVPISNHLYFYWYRQILGQKVEFLVSFYNNEISEKSEIFDDQFSVERPDGSNFTLKIRSTKLEDSAMYFCASTRQGSGGELFFGEGSRLTVL.

This clone appeared a few times. The rearrangement joins TRBV5-1 to TRBJ2-7; a weak D match, TRBD1 (6 bases). The CDR3 runs 12 residues. V lost 4 bases and J lost 6, with 11 bases in between. The germline V gene encodes CDR1 SGHRS and CDR2 YFSETQ. Written as DNA, the CDR3 is TGCGCCAGCAGCGCAGGGGTCGGCGAGCAGTACTTC. Encoded protein: CASSAGVGEQYF. Filled out from reference TRBV5-1 and TRBJ2-7, the complete variable domain reads KAGVTQTPRYLIKTRGQQVTLSCSPISGHRSVSWYQQTPGQGLQFLFEYFSETQRNKGNFPGRFSGRQFSNSRSEMNVSTLELGDSALYLCASSAGVGEQYFGPGTRLTVT.

This clone has just a few counts. The chain has TRBV2 and TRBJ1-2; D not certain. V lost 6 bases to trimming and J lost 1 base, with 12 bases between them. Germline V lookup: CDR1 SNHLY, CDR2 FYNNEI. The CDR3 length is 14 residues. The CDR3 protein is CASSGRPLNYGYTF. The CDR3 bases are TGTGCCAGCAGCGGAAGGCCGCTTAACTATGGCTACACCTTC. The variable domain in full, with the rest retrieved from reference TRBV2 and TRBJ1-2, is EPEVTQTPSHQVTQMGQEVILRCVPISNHLYFYWYRQILGQKVEFLVSFYNNEISEKSEIFDDQFSVERPDGSNFTLKIRSTKLEDSAMYFCASSGRPLNYGYTFGSGTRLTVV.

This clone was found a few times. This chain connects TRBV2 to TRBJ1-1; maybe TRBD1 (5 bases). V lost 5 bases to trimming and J lost 4 bases, with 11 bases between them. Germline V lookup: CDR1 SNHLY, CDR2 FYNNEI. The CDR3 contains 13 residues. Here the CDR3 DNA reads TGTGCCAGCAGTCCAGGGAGAAGCACTGAAGCTTTCTTT. It translates to CASSPGRSTEAFF. Full variable domain (outside the CDR3, taken from reference TRBV2 and TRBJ1-1): EPEVTQTPSHQVTQMGQEVILRCVPISNHLYFYWYRQILGQKVEFLVSFYNNEISEKSEIFDDQFSVERPDGSNFTLKIRSTKLEDSAMYFCASSPGRSTEAFFGQGTRLTVV.

J is TRBJ1-1 and V is TRBV6-1; TRBD1 is a possible D gene (6 bases). Germline CDR1 is MNHNS and CDR2 is SASEGT. This CDR3 has 14 amino acids. V dropped 5 bases and J dropped 4 bases, with 14 bases sitting between them. CDR3 in amino acids: CASSRWTDVTEAFF. The CDR3 nucleotides are TGTGCCAGCAGTCGATGGACAGATGTCACTGAAGCTTTCTTT.

This sequence joins TRBV7-9 and TRBJ1-4, with D uncertain. Looked up from germline, CDR1 is SEHNR and CDR2 is FQNEAQ (reference sequence). The V end was cut by 1 base, the J end by 8 bases, with 14 bases between. This CDR3 comprises 15 residues. This CDR3 is CASSLEGSLAEKLFF. The CDR3 DNA reads TGTGCCAGCAGCTTAGAGGGCAGCTTGGCGGAAAAACTGTTTTTT.

The rearrangement joins TRBV2 to TRBJ2-3, with D tentatively TRBD1 (6 bases). Germline V gives CDR1 SNHLY, CDR2 FYNNEI. Trimming pared 4 bases from V and 3 bases from J, leaving 14 bases between. The CDR3 sequence is 15 residues long. DNA for the CDR3: TGTGCCAGCAGTGTTGCCAGGGGCGGAACAGATACGCAGTATTTT. Its translation is CASSVARGGTDTQYF.

V gene TRBV5-1 combines with J gene TRBJ2-2, with D unresolved. Deletions cut 4 bases from V and 3 bases from J, with 13 bases between. This CDR3 is built from 15 residues. CDR1 is SGHRS and CDR2 is YFSETQ in the germline V gene. CDR3 protein: CASSAGQRYTGELFF. As DNA, the CDR3 is TGCGCCAGCAGCGCCGGTCAGAGATACACCGGGGAGCTGTTTTTT.

This clone was seen a handful of times. The chain couples TRBV5-1 to TRBJ2-1; no firm D call. The CDR3 is 14 amino acids. The germline gives CDR1 SGHRS, CDR2 YFSETQ. The V and J ends lost 0 bases and 4 bases respectively, with 8 bases between them. The CDR3 sequence is CASSLGDKYNEQFF. The CDR3 DNA is TGCGCCAGCAGCTTGGGGGATAAGTACAATGAGCAGTTCTTC. The whole variable domain, filled in from reference TRBV5-1 and TRBJ2-1, reads KAGVTQTPRYLIKTRGQQVTLSCSPISGHRSVSWYQQTPGQGLQFLFEYFSETQRNKGNFPGRFSGRQFSNSRSEMNVSTLELGDSALYLCASSLGDKYNEQFFGPGTRLTVL.

This clone has a handful of counts. The V and J genes are TRBV27 and TRBJ2-3; 7 bases line up with TRBD1. V was clipped by 5 bases and J by 4 bases; unmatched bases: 6. The CDR3 runs 14 residues. Germline V gene lookup returns CDR1 MNHEY and CDR2 SMNVEV (reference sequence). CDR3 in DNA: TGTGCCAGCAGTCCTGGACAGGAAGCAGATACGCAGTATTTT. It codes for CASSPGQEADTQYF.

This clone was detected only a few times. V and J are TRBV10-3 and TRBJ2-7; 9 nucleotides line up with TRBD1. The CDR3 has 13 residues. V lost 6 bases, J lost 6 bases, and 6 bases stayed unmatched. Germline-derived CDR1 and CDR2 are ENHRY and SYGVKD. CDR3 sequence reads: CAIRGMTGGEQYF. CDR3 bases: TGTGCCATCAGGGGAATGACAGGGGGCGAGCAGTACTTC.

DNA for the CDR3: TGTGCCCTACTTGGGCAGGATCGGGTTGGCGAGCAGTACTTC. Encoded protein: CALLGQDRVGEQYF. The chain uses TRBV30 and TRBJ2-7; D uncertain. Germline V gene data show CDR1 as GTSNPN and CDR2 as SVGIG (reference sequence). The CDR3 sequence is 14 residues long. V was clipped by 8 bases and J by 6 bases, with 23 bases between them. Filled out from reference TRBV30 and TRBJ2-7, the complete variable domain reads SQTIHQWPATLVQPVGSPLSLECTVEGTSNPNLYWYRQAAGRGLQLLFYSVGIGQISSEVPQNLSASRPQDRQFILSSKKLLLSDSGFYLCALLGQDRVGEQYFGPGTRLTVT.

The rearrangement links TRBV7-2 to TRBJ2-3; D unclear. The CDR3 runs to 12 residues. From germline, CDR1 is SGHTA and CDR2 FQGNSA. The V end lost 6 bases, the J end lost 2 bases, and 6 bases lay between the germline ends. The DNA of the CDR3 is TGTGCCAGCAGGTCTAACACAGATACGCAGTATTTT. It encodes CASRSNTDTQYF.

V and J are TRBV15 and TRBJ1-3; no reliable D call. This CDR3 comprises 17 residues. Germline CDR1 is LNHNV and CDR2 is YYDKDF (reference sequence). Between the trimmed V and J ends, which lost 3 bases and 2 bases, there was a span of 17 bases. The CDR3 bases are TGTGCCACCAGCAGCTCTCCTTGGCACCAGCCTGGAAACACCATATATTTT. Protein product: CATSSSPWHQPGNTIYF. Full variable domain (missing parts from reference TRBV15 and TRBJ1-3): DAMVIQNPRYQVTQFGKPVTLSCSQTLNHNVMYWYQQKSSQAPKLLFHYYDKDFNNEADTPDNFQSRRPNTSFCFLDIRSPGLGDTAMYLCATSSSPWHQPGNTIYFGEGSWLTVV.